The 3 T cell receptor beta chains given below trace back to one sample, sequenced in a study of blood T cells in healthy people across ages. Combining a sample-barcoded 5' primer with a J-beta primer mix, a second PCR ran for 7 to 11 cycles. MiXCR was run by TCRdb on the 5' RACE reads, yielding one entry per CDR3 protein. Of over 1,500,000 distinct CDR3 sequences listed, 30% to 40% are singletons. Sequencing used blood. Every receptor here comes from a human donor in good health.

About this clonotype itself: Germline is not matched at one junction end, which may reflect a read error. This CDR3 reads CACSYSGTGQYEQYF. The DNA of the CDR3 is TGTGCCTGCAGTTACTCCGGGACAGGGCAGTACGAGCAGTACTTC. V and J are TRBV6-6 and TRBJ2-7; 9 bases agree with TRBD1. CDR1 and CDR2 from the germline V gene are MNHNY and SVGAGI (reference sequence). The CDR3 contains 15 residues.

This clonotype was seen at least ten times. The chain recombines TRBV7-2 with TRBJ2-5; 13 bases are a match to TRBD2. CDR1 SGHTA and CDR2 FQGNSA come from the germline V gene. This CDR3 is 15 amino acids long. V lost 5 bases and J lost 1; bases outside the gene matches: 1. The CDR3 region is CASSRTSGSQETQYF. The DNA for the CDR3 is TGTGCCAGCAGCAGGACTAGCGGGAGCCAAGAGACCCAGTACTTC.

The V gene is TRBV20-1, the J gene TRBJ1-2, with 11 bases identical to TRBD1. V was clipped by 6 bases and J by 8 bases; unmatched bases: 11. CDR1 and CDR2 from the germline V gene are DFQATT and SNEGSKA (reference sequence). The CDR3 has 14 residues. CDR3 sequence: CSARRTGGAGGYTF. The CDR3 DNA sequence: TGCAGTGCCAGAAGGACAGGGGGCGCGGGCGGCTACACCTTC.